One and the same sample provided the 16 T cell receptor beta chains below, sequenced in a study of blood T cell repertoires in COVID-19. The assay was immunoSEQ multiplex PCR, and TCRdb's table has in-frame clones only and misses some. Of fewer than 300,000 clones listed, around 85% are singletons. The sample taken for sequencing was PBMCs or T cells enriched from blood (not recorded which). These receptors were obtained from a woman aged 50 to 60 who had recovered from COVID-19.

The chain is built from TRBV2 and TRBJ1-2, with D unresolved. This CDR3 contains 14 residues. The V gene's germline CDR1 is SNHLY and CDR2 FYNNEI. The V end lost 1 base, the J end lost 3 bases, and 9 bases lay between the germline ends. CDR3 coding DNA: TGTGCCAGCAGTGAAGTCGGCAGGTACTATGGCTACACCTTC. This translates into CASSEVGRYYGYTF.

This sequence joins TRBV27 and TRBJ1-3, with D uncertain. Looked up from germline, CDR1 is MNHEY and CDR2 is SMNVEV (reference sequence). V was pared by 5 bases and J by 1 base, with 15 bases between. The CDR3 length is 16 residues. The CDR3 nucleotides read TGTGCCAGCAGTCCTAGTAAGATGTGGTCTGGAAACACCATATATTTT. It encodes CASSPSKMWSGNTIYF.

V is TRBV21-1 and J is TRBJ1-1; the DNA was not compared with TRBD1, the D call given in the table. TRBV21-1 is noted as a pseudogene. The CDR3 extends over 20 amino acids. CDR3 residues: CASSKHTYRDKFSSLTEAFF. The CDR3, as DNA: TGTGCCAGCAGCAAACACACATACCGAGACAAGTTTTCTTCACTCACTGAAGCTTTCTTT.

The CDR3 protein is CASSRLTGTGVTLSGNTIYF. The CDR3, as DNA: TGTGCCAGTAGTAGACTCACCGGGACAGGGGTTACTCTCTCTGGAAACACCATATATTTT. The genes are TRBV19 and TRBJ1-3; 10 nucleotides match TRBD1. The germline gives CDR1 LNHDA, CDR2 SQIVND (reference sequence). This CDR3 is built from 20 residues. V shed 4 bases and J 0 bases; nucleotides not matched to a gene: 15.

This clone was recorded only once. V and J are TRBV30 and TRBJ2-3; 8 nucleotides align to TRBD2. Germline V gene lookup returns CDR1 GTSNPN and CDR2 SVGIG (reference sequence). This CDR3 region has 14 residues. V lost 8 bases and J lost 1; bases outside the gene matches: 8. The CDR3 reads CAGIRRGGTDTQYF. The CDR3 DNA reads TGTGCCGGTATACGGCGGGGGGGCACAGATACGCAGTATTTT.

The sample holds one count of this clone. The rearrangement joins TRBV7-3 to TRBJ2-2, with 7 bases lining up with TRBD2. V trimming: 6 bases; J trimming: 7 bases; junction bases outside the gene matches: 14. The germline V gene has CDR1 SGHTA and CDR2 FQGTGA. This CDR3 contains 16 residues. The CDR3 is CASRINGGSVGGELFF. The CDR3 DNA follows: TGTGCCAGCAGAATAAACGGGGGGTCCGTTGGCGGGGAGCTGTTTTTT.

This clone was found once. The chain carries TRBV18 and TRBJ1-1; 7 bases match TRBD1. Germline loops: CDR1 KGHSH, CDR2 LQKENI. The CDR3 contains 16 residues. The trim removed 4 bases at V and 0 bases at J, leaving 8 bases unmatched. The CDR3 region has the DNA TGTGCCAGCTCACTGGACAGGCTCAGACTGAACACTGAAGCTTTCTTT. Its protein is CASSLDRLRLNTEAFF. Variable domain in full (rest from reference TRBV18 and TRBJ1-1): NAGVMQNPRHLVRRRGQEARLRCSPMKGHSHVYWYRQLPEEGLKFMVYLQKENIIDESGMPKERFSAEFPKEGPSILRIQQVVRGDSAAYFCASSLDRLRLNTEAFFGQGTRLTVV.

The sample holds a few counts of this clone. The chain couples TRBV12-3 or TRBV12-4 to TRBJ1-2; possibly TRBD1 for D (6 bases). The CDR3 is made up of 13 amino acids. Trimming shortened V by 3 bases and J by 6 bases, and 11 bases separated the two germline ends. CDR3 bases: TGTGCCAGCAGTTTCACAGGGCGTGATGGCTACACCTTC. Translating gives CASSFTGRDGYTF.

The J gene is TRBJ2-3, the V gene TRBV6-2 or TRBV6-3, with D possibly matching TRBD2 (5 bases). Between the trimmed V and J ends, which lost 2 bases and 9 bases, there was a span of 9 bases. The CDR3 has 12 residues. Germline assignment: CDR1 MNHEY and CDR2 SVGEGT. The CDR3 sequence is CASSYRPGTQYF. In DNA, the CDR3 is TGTGCCAGCAGTTACAGGCCGGGAACGCAGTATTTT.

This sequence joins TRBV5-1 and TRBJ1-6; 8 bases fit TRBD1. There are 14 residues in the CDR3. V lost 4 bases, J lost 6 bases, and 3 bases stayed unmatched. Germline loops: CDR1 SGHRS, CDR2 YFSETQ. The CDR3 spells CASSPDRGNSPLHF. The CDR3 region has the DNA TGCGCCAGCAGCCCCGACAGGGGTAATTCACCCCTCCACTTT. The whole variable domain, filled in from reference TRBV5-1 and TRBJ1-6, reads KAGVTQTPRYLIKTRGQQVTLSCSPISGHRSVSWYQQTPGQGLQFLFEYFSETQRNKGNFPGRFSGRQFSNSRSEMNVSTLELGDSALYLCASSPDRGNSPLHFGNGTRLTVT.

The gene calls are TRBV2 and TRBJ2-7, with TRBD1 identical over 7 bases. Looked up from germline, CDR1 is SNHLY and CDR2 is FYNNEI. The CDR3 runs to 14 residues. With 7 bases clipped from V and 0 bases from J, the junction kept 6 bases outside the gene matches. CDR3 bases: TGTGCCAGCACCACGGGACAGTCCTCCTACGAGCAGTACTTC. This translates into CASTTGQSSYEQYF.

The V and J genes are TRBV5-1 and TRBJ2-1, with D maybe TRBD1 (6 bases). The CDR3 loop spans 14 amino acids. CDR1 is SGHRS, CDR2 YFSETQ, per germline. V lost 4 bases and J 7 bases, leaving 15 bases between the germline ends. Here the CDR3 DNA reads TGCGCCAGCAGCGGGGGCGTCTCCCCGAATGAGCAGTTCTTC. This codes for CASSGGVSPNEQFF. Drawing the rest from reference TRBV5-1 and TRBJ2-1, the complete variable domain is KAGVTQTPRYLIKTRGQQVTLSCSPISGHRSVSWYQQTPGQGLQFLFEYFSETQRNKGNFPGRFSGRQFSNSRSEMNVSTLELGDSALYLCASSGGVSPNEQFFGPGTRLTVL.

The chain has TRBV6-5 and TRBJ2-7, with 9 bases aligning to TRBD2. Germline V gives CDR1 MNHEY, CDR2 SVGAGI. The CDR3 is 15 residues long. Trimming removed 0 bases from V and 4 bases from J; junction bases left unmatched: 4. CDR3 sequence: CASSYSASGVYEQYF. CDR3 nucleotide sequence: TGTGCCAGCAGTTACTCGGCTAGCGGGGTTTACGAGCAGTACTTC.

The chain combines TRBV5-4 with TRBJ2-3, with 7 bases that match TRBD1. The germline gives CDR1 SGHNT, CDR2 YYREEE (reference sequence). The length of the CDR3 is 18 residues. V lost 0 bases and J lost 2; bases outside the gene matches: 12. The DNA of the CDR3 is TGTGCCAGCAGCTTGGCCCCCGCGGCAGGGGGAGTCACAGATACGCAGTATTTT. Its protein product is CASSLAPAAGGVTDTQYF.

V gene TRBV5-1 combines with J gene TRBJ2-1, with D uncertain. The CDR3 is 15 residues long. Germline CDR1 and CDR2: SGHRS and YFSETQ. V lost 7 bases and J 0 bases, leaving 14 bases between the germline ends. The CDR3 loop reads CASLKDTSSYNEQFF. CDR3 coding DNA: TGCGCCAGCCTAAAAGACACGAGCTCCTACAATGAGCAGTTCTTC.

The CDR3 protein is CASTSLGQAFQPQHF. CDR3 bases: TGTGCCAGCACCTCCCTGGGACAGGCCTTTCAGCCCCAGCATTTT. The rearrangement joins TRBV2 to TRBJ1-5, with TRBD1 matching 8 bases. The CDR3 is 15 amino acids. V was clipped by 7 bases and J by 6 bases; unmatched bases: 11. Germline-derived CDR1 and CDR2 are SNHLY and FYNNEI.